This record concerns one T cell receptor beta chain sequence. Its specificity is not known. This entry belongs to a study of OX40 agonist ivuxolimab in advanced cancers. Study-wide background: Ivuxolimab, an agonistic anti-OX40 (CD134) antibody, was given to patients. Study-level results: The 0.1-3.0 mg/kg partial responders had among the lowest clonal expansion. Clones of CD4+ and CD8+ blood T cells grew by week 6 at doses of 0.1 to 3.0 mg/kg.

Per germline, CDR1 WNHNN and CDR2 SYGVQD (reference sequence). The CDR3 runs to 13 residues. With 6 bases removed from V and 9 bases from J, the gap between germline ends came to 15 bases. Measured with immunoSEQ multiplex PCR; TCRdb has only the in-frame clones, and not every one. Of 70,000 or so clones listed, 90% to 95% were seen once; the top ten hold 0.3%. This receptor was obtained from an adult with an advanced solid tumor such as melanoma, head and neck, liver or kidney cancer. This chain connects TRBV10-1 to TRBJ2-1, with TRBD2 as a possible D gene (6 bases). The sample in question was CD4+ or CD8+ T cells sorted from blood, obtained in a trial of the OX40 agonist ivuxolimab. This CDR3 is CASSRDSLLEQFF. CDR3 DNA: TGCGCCAGCAGCCGGGACTCCTTGCTTGAGCAGTTCTTC.